Sequencing of this TCR beta chain was carried out in a study of blood T cell repertoires in COVID-19. Study at large: COVID-19 samples, acute and convalescent, were from the United States, Italy and Spain.

In the authors' methods: Researchers report that nucleated cell counts were estimated from reference gene primer amplification. Assay: immunoSEQ multiplex PCR; the TCRdb copy retains only in-frame clones and omits some. The V and J calls and clone size come from that table; D and trimming were worked out from the DNA. The sample shows tens of thousands of clones, just under 80% of them seen only once. What was sequenced was peripheral blood. This clonotype was sampled from a human donor with active or convalescent COVID-19. The donor label of this sample is uncertain.

CDR3 protein: CASSEVGSGGRLSEQYF. CDR3 in DNA: TGTGCCAGCAGTGAAGTTGGGTCAGGCGGGAGGCTGTCCGAGCAGTACTTC. V gene TRBV6-1 combines with J gene TRBJ2-7; 8 bases fit TRBD2. The CDR3 runs to 17 residues. Unmatched junction bases numbered 14, after V lost 1 base and J lost 6 bases. Germline V gene lookup returns CDR1 MNHNS and CDR2 SASEGT.